This TCR beta chain was obtained from a study of CD8 T cells in ankylosing spondylitis. Quantitative barcoded 5'-RACE was used to prepare TCR beta libraries. TCRdb processed the 5' RACE reads anew with MiXCR; each CDR3 protein has one entry. The top ten clones hold roughly 1.8% of a sample with more than 25,000 distinct CDR3 sequences, less than 5.5% of them seen once. Findings and limits, study-wide: In ankylosing spondylitis blood, a motif of roughly 8 highly homologous TCR beta variants appeared characteristic. The clones that were linked to disease were reported to be significantly enriched in matched synovial fluid samples from ankylosing spondylitis patients. Disease-linked clones bore a CD8+ phenotype and were relatively rare in peripheral blood.

In regard to this clonotype: Its specificity is unknown.

The CDR3 has 15 residues. V dropped 3 bases and J dropped 1 base, with 12 bases sitting between them. Per germline, CDR1 SGDLS and CDR2 YYNGEE. Sequencing input: blood, either unsorted or a sorted T cell fraction (not recorded which). V and J are TRBV9 and TRBJ2-3; no reliable D call. The TCR sequence derives from a female donor with ankylosing spondylitis or in good health (not recorded which). The CDR3 is CASSGVGTGTDTQYF. CDR3 sequence (DNA): TGTGCCAGCAGCGGCGTCGGAACCGGCACAGATACGCAGTATTTT. Full variable domain (missing parts from reference TRBV9 and TRBJ2-3): DSGVTQTPKHLITATGQRVTLRCSPRSGDLSVYWYQQSLDQGLQFLIQYYNGEERAKGNILERFSAQQFPDLHSELNLSSLELGDSALYFCASSGVGTGTDTQYFGPGTRLTVL.